This T cell receptor (beta chain) was sequenced during a study of blood T cell repertoires in COVID-19 (dated by TCRdb to about 2020). With respect to the entire study: Collaborator samples came from the United States, Italy and Spain and covered acute and convalescent phases of COVID-19. Subjects who had been exposed to COVID-19, were actively infected with it, or had recovered from it provided the deeply sampled blood TCRbeta repertoires that made up the dataset. The sample metadata nearly always contained a de-identified subject ID, COVID-19 status, age in years and sex. The material from the prospective study consisted of cDNA or gDNA derived from T cells, B-cell-depleted T cells, or PBMCs. Where HLA class I and class II types were available, the types were taken from metadata supplied by the sample provider, not from assay-based typing. The repertoires were made available in a free public database intended to serve as a resource for research on the immune response to SARS-CoV-2. Samples were obtained from the ongoing ImmuneRACE study (first 160 participants) and from over 1,000 subjects provided by 6 global collaborators. The investigation overall reported the following: The amount of clinical and demographic metadata varied by source and participant and was provided uncurated.

TCRbeta CDR3 regions were amplified from genomic DNA using the immunoSEQ Assay, a bias-controlled multiplex PCR. The authors' analysis ran thus. Within the assay, amplification of reference gene primers was used to estimate how many nucleated cells each sample contained. Sequence reads were collapsed and filtered to measure the absolute abundance of every unique TCRbeta CDR3 rearrangement. For each sample, productive Simpson clonality was calculated by taking the square root of Simpson's diversity index across productive rearrangements. Not all clones reach the TCRdb copy of this immuneACCESS table, which keeps in-frame sequences only. Checked studies attribute under half of the gap to unresolved V genes and leave the rest unexplained. From that table come the V and J calls and clone size; the DNA was used to work out D and trimming. The sample has about 220,000 clones on record, about 79% of them singletons. The ten most abundant clones make up roughly 3.5% of the sample.

At the junction V is shortened by 0 bases and J by 0 bases; bases outside the gene matches: 1. The cysteine opens and the phenylalanine closes a CDR3 of 15 amino acids. The CDR3 DNA has 45 bases and is translated from base 1. As encoded in the germline V gene (reference sequence), CDR1 is SGHNT while CDR2 is YYREEE. A note on this clone: The specificity of this receptor is unknown. No base qualities exist here, and no much larger clone lies one base off it.

Participants in the prospective study were aged roughly 18 to 89 years, lived in under 30 United States geographic areas, and enrolled through a virtual design. In the prospective study, cohorts were assigned on the basis of participant-reported clinical history obtained from a screening survey and a study questionnaire. Recovered participants in ImmuneRACE Cohort 3 were defined by two consecutive negative NP/OP PCR tests, clearance by a healthcare professional, or resolution of symptoms. Each participant in the prospective study had whole blood, serum and a nasopharyngeal or oropharyngeal swab collected by mobile phlebotomists. Participants in the prospective study had the option to provide additional blood draws and questionnaires over a roughly two-month period. Before DNA extraction, blood samples from the prospective study were shipped at room temperature or frozen.

Sample: PBMCs or T cells enriched from blood (not recorded which). The chain links TRBV5-4 with TRBJ1-2; 8 central nucleotides agree with TRBD1. The sequence came from an older woman who had recovered from COVID-19. The DNA sequence reads TGTGCCAGCAGCTTGGGGGACAGGACTAACTATGGCTACACCTTC. This is translated as CASSLGDRTNYGYTF.